This TCR beta chain was sequenced for a study of shared clonotypes between healthy human individuals. CD8 cells regarded as naive lacked CD45RO, were positively chosen for CCR7, and omitted terminally differentiated effector memory CD45RA+ cells. V was shortened by 1 base and J by 7 bases, with 11 bases between the two germline ends. This CDR3 has 14 residues. Germline values: CDR1 SGHTA, CDR2 FQGNSA. Regarding the study as a whole: There were few donors, and this limited the genetic and exposure-history diversity represented. Clonotypes not shared had lower generation probabilities than those common to all four donors.

The sorted-subset replicate PCRs were given around 190 ng DNA, which is around 29,000 T cell genomes. TCRdb's copy holds only in-frame clones and misses some; the assay was immunoSEQ multiplex PCR. The top ten hold 1% to 1.5% of the sample, which has 1.5 million to 2.5 million clones, about 95% seen once. Details on this clone: Its antigen remains unknown.

The chain carries TRBV7-2 and TRBJ1-5, with D perhaps matching TRBD1 (5 bases). The receptor was derived from a man younger than 35 in good health. The sample taken for sequencing was naive CD8+ T cells sorted from blood. The CDR3 DNA reads as TGTGCCAGCAGCTTAGAGAAGCGGGGGCAGCCCCAGCATTTT. Translated, it gives CASSLEKRGQPQHF.